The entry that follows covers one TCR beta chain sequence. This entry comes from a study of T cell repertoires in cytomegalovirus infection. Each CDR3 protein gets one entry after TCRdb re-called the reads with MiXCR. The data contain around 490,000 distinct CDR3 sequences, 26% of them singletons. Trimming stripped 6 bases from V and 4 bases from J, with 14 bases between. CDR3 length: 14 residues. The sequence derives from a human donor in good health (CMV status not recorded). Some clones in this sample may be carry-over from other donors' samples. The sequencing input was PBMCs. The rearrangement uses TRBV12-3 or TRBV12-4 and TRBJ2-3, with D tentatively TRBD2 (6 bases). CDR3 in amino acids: CASSREPRPDTQYF. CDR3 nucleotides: TGTGCCAGCAGCCGGGAGCCCCGCCCAGATACGCAGTATTTT.